These 21 T cell receptor beta chains came from one sample sequenced in a study of beta chain features in type 1 diabetes. As every portion of the isolated RNA was reverse transcribed, the sequencing read expressed TCRB transcripts. Sequencing was performed with immunoSEQ multiplex PCR; in TCRdb, only in-frame clones are kept and a portion is missing. The repertoire holds around 140,000 clones, with 9% to 10% as singletons. Material for sequencing was central memory CD4+ T cells from blood. Source of these receptors: a woman between 35 and 50 years old in good health.

Only a few counts were recorded for this clone. V gene TRBV18 combines with J gene TRBJ1-6; TRBD1 might be the D (5 bases). The CDR3 totals 12 residues. V was clipped by 6 bases and J by 7 bases, with 7 bases between them. Germline V gives CDR1 KGHSH, CDR2 LQKENI. In DNA, the CDR3 is TGTGCCAGCTCTACAGGAAATTCACCCCTCCACTTT. Protein sequence: CASSTGNSPLHF.

This chain links TRBV5-4 with TRBJ2-4, with 10 bases that match TRBD2. Trimming cost V 1 base and J 1 base; bases outside gene matches: 2. CDR3 length: 16 amino acids. Germline V CDR1 and CDR2: SGHNT, YYREEE (reference sequence). CDR3 in DNA: TGTGCCAGCAGCTTGCCAGCGGGGGGGGCCAAAAACATTCAGTACTTC. It specifies CASSLPAGGAKNIQYF.

The J gene is TRBJ2-5, the V gene TRBV10-3; TRBD1 matches 7 bases. Germline V lookup: CDR1 ENHRY, CDR2 SYGVKD. The length of the CDR3 is 14 residues. J lost 2 bases, V lost 4 bases, and 4 bases had no gene match. The CDR3 DNA is TGTGCCATCAGTGTCAGGGGGAATCAAGAGACCCAGTACTTC. Its protein is CAISVRGNQETQYF.

This clone was detected many times. The chain recombines TRBV6-1 with TRBJ1-2, with 9 bases fitting TRBD1. This CDR3 region has 14 residues. The V gene end was trimmed by 6 bases and the J gene end by 1 base; junction bases not matched to a gene: 3. Germline CDR1 is MNHNS and CDR2 is SASEGT. The CDR3 DNA reads as TGTGCCAGCAGCCGGGACAGGGTTAACTATGGCTACACCTTC. This encodes CASSRDRVNYGYTF.

The chain uses TRBV11-2 and TRBJ1-6; D perhaps matches TRBD1 (5 bases). This CDR3 is 14 amino acids long. From germline, CDR1 is SGHAT and CDR2 FQNNGV. The V end was cut by 1 base, the J end by 10 bases, with 11 bases between. The CDR3 reads CASSLVGGESPLHF. The CDR3 coding sequence is TGTGCCAGCAGCTTAGTGGGGGGAGAATCACCCCTCCACTTT. Using reference TRBV11-2 and TRBJ1-6 for the parts outside the CDR3, the full variable domain is EAGVAQSPRYKIIEKRQSVAFWCNPISGHATLYWYQQILGQGPKLLIQFQNNGVVDDSQLPKDRFSAERLKGVDSTLKIQPAKLEDSAVYLCASSLVGGESPLHFGNGTRLTVT.

Only a few counts were recorded for this clone. The genes are TRBV9 and TRBJ2-2; D call uncertain. This CDR3 is 15 amino acids long. The V gene lost 0 bases and the J gene lost 4 bases, with 10 bases spanning the gap. The germline V gene has CDR1 SGDLS and CDR2 YYNGEE. This CDR3 reads CASSVGPPGTGELFF. CDR3 in DNA: TGTGCCAGCAGCGTAGGACCTCCGGGCACCGGGGAGCTGTTTTTT.

The chain joins TRBV5-4 to TRBJ2-5; 10 bases fit TRBD2. This CDR3 has 16 residues. In germline, CDR1 is SGHNT, CDR2 YYREEE (reference sequence). The V gene end was trimmed by 4 bases and the J gene end by 1 base; junction bases not matched to a gene: 7. The CDR3 protein is CASSTVAGGPQETQYF. CDR3 coding DNA: TGTGCCAGCAGCACCGTAGCGGGGGGTCCCCAAGAGACCCAGTACTTC.

The genes are TRBV14 and TRBJ1-1; D is ambiguous. This CDR3 is built from 14 residues. The germline gives CDR1 SGHDN, CDR2 FVKESK. V gave up 0 bases and J gave up 10 bases, with 15 bases separating them. The CDR3 DNA follows: TGTGCCAGCAGCCAAGATATGAGTCTTCCTTTAGCTTTCTTT. This gives the protein CASSQDMSLPLAFF.

This clone occurred a few times. The CDR3 reads CASAGNLNTEAFF. CDR3 DNA: TGTGCCAGCGCAGGAAATTTGAACACTGAAGCTTTCTTT. The genes are TRBV2 and TRBJ1-1; D gene ambiguous. Germline V lookup: CDR1 SNHLY, CDR2 FYNNEI. The CDR3 has 13 residues. V was trimmed by 8 bases and J by 0 bases, leaving 10 bases between them. Full variable domain (remainder filled in from reference TRBV2 and TRBJ1-1): EPEVTQTPSHQVTQMGQEVILRCVPISNHLYFYWYRQILGQKVEFLVSFYNNEISEKSEIFDDQFSVERPDGSNFTLKIRSTKLEDSAMYFCASAGNLNTEAFFGQGTRLTVV.

This clone was detected only a few times. The chain recombines TRBV11-2 with TRBJ1-5; TRBD1 matches at 10 bases. The CDR3 is 17 residues long. The ends lost 1 base at V and 5 bases at J; junction bases unmatched: 8. Germline V gene lookup returns CDR1 SGHAT and CDR2 FQNNGV. The DNA of the CDR3 is TGTGCCAGCAGCTTAGGGGACAGGGGATCAGGGGATCAGCCCCAGCATTTT. It yields the protein CASSLGDRGSGDQPQHF.

There are a few counts of this clone. This chain links TRBV5-1 with TRBJ1-3; D is undetermined. Germline assignment: CDR1 SGHRS and CDR2 YFSETQ. The CDR3 totals 13 residues. V lost 3 bases to trimming and J lost 5 bases, with 9 bases between them. The CDR3 region is CASSSGERNTIYF. CDR3 sequence (DNA): TGCGCCAGCAGCTCGGGAGAGAGAAACACCATATATTTT.

This clone was seen only a few times. V gene TRBV10-3 combines with J gene TRBJ2-1; 8 bases map to TRBD2. The CDR3 has 15 amino acids. In germline, CDR1 is ENHRY, CDR2 SYGVKD. V shed 3 bases, J shed 4 bases, and the junction held 5 bases outside the gene matches. CDR3 in DNA: TGTGCCATCAGTGACGGGGGGGGCCAGTACAATGAGCAGTTCTTC. Its translation: CAISDGGGQYNEQFF.

This clone was detected only a few times. This chain uses TRBV4-3 with TRBJ2-1; 8 bases are a match to TRBD2. V dropped 1 base and J dropped 4; count of bases not matched to a gene: 6. The CDR3 is 16 residues long. Germline V lookup: CDR1 LGHNA, CDR2 YSLEER. The CDR3 region has the DNA TGCGCCAGCAGCCAAGGCGGGGGGAGAAATTACAATGAGCAGTTCTTC. Protein: CASSQGGGRNYNEQFF.

This clone was seen a few times. The rearrangement uses TRBV5-1 and TRBJ1-1; D unresolved. The CDR3 consists of 14 residues. V gave up 4 bases and J gave up 4 bases, with 14 bases separating them. Germline V gene lookup returns CDR1 SGHRS and CDR2 YFSETQ. The CDR3 DNA is TGCGCCAGCAGCAGGTGGGCAGGTACCACTGAAGCTTTCTTT. Encoded protein: CASSRWAGTTEAFF.

The chain has TRBV5-1 and TRBJ2-2, with 9 bases aligning to TRBD1. V lost 6 bases to trimming and J lost 0 bases; unmatched junction nucleotides: 6. CDR1 is SGHRS and CDR2 is YFSETQ in the germline V gene. The CDR3 consists of 16 residues. As DNA, the CDR3 is TGCGCCAGCATCCAAGACAGGGGGTCGAACACCGGGGAGCTGTTTTTT. This translates into CASIQDRGSNTGELFF. The variable domain in full, completed from reference TRBV5-1 and TRBJ2-2, reads KAGVTQTPRYLIKTRGQQVTLSCSPISGHRSVSWYQQTPGQGLQFLFEYFSETQRNKGNFPGRFSGRQFSNSRSEMNVSTLELGDSALYLCASIQDRGSNTGELFFGEGSRLTVL.

CDR3 in amino acids: CASSMGTAKYYTF. The CDR3 nucleotides read TGTGCCAGCAGTATGGGGACAGCGAAATACTACACCTTC. The gene calls are TRBV28 and TRBJ1-2; 7 bases align to TRBD1. The CDR3 is made up of 13 amino acids. The V segment lost 5 bases and the J segment 10 bases; nucleotides outside the gene matches: 10. Germline-derived CDR1 and CDR2 are MDHEN and SYDVKM.

The chain has TRBV6-1 and TRBJ1-2, with D unclear. V lost 2 bases to trimming and J lost 3 bases, with 7 bases between them. The CDR3 contains 13 residues. CDR1 and CDR2 from the germline V gene are MNHNS and SASEGT. CDR3 sequence reads: CASSESPDYGYTF. The CDR3 region has the DNA TGTGCCAGCAGTGAATCCCCAGACTATGGCTACACCTTC.

CDR3 nucleotides: TGTGCCAGTACCTCTGCAACCGGACAGGGGTATTTT. Amino acid sequence: CASTSATGQGYF. V is TRBV5-4 and J is TRBJ1-3; 9 nucleotides line up with TRBD1. The CDR3 length is 12 residues. The germline CDR1 and CDR2 sequences are SGHNT and YYREEE (reference sequence). V shed 8 bases and J 16 bases; nucleotides not matched to a gene: 13.

The gene calls are TRBV7-8 and TRBJ2-1; TRBD1 aligns across 10 bases. The CDR3 runs to 16 residues. CDR1 is SGHVS, CDR2 FQNEAQ, per germline. The V and J ends lost 3 bases and 0 bases, in that order; junction bases with no gene match: 2. The CDR3 DNA follows: TGTGCCAGCAGCTTTAGGACAGGGGGCTCCTACAATGAGCAGTTCTTC. This codes for CASSFRTGGSYNEQFF.

This clone was seen at least ten times. This sequence joins TRBV2 and TRBJ2-5; TRBD2 agrees at 7 bases. The CDR3 runs to 17 residues. Per the germline V gene, CDR1 is SNHLY and CDR2 is FYNNEI. The junction had 14 bases not matched to a gene; V was cut back by 0 bases and J by 7 bases. In DNA, the CDR3 is TGTGCCAGCAGTGAAGCGCTTGGCGGGGGAGCCTTCTCGACCCAGTACTTC. Protein product: CASSEALGGGAFSTQYF.

The CDR3 nucleotides are TGTGCCAGTACGGGGGGAGGGTCTCAGTTCTATGAGCAGTTCTTC. This translates into CASTGGGSQFYEQFF. The chain is built from TRBV19 and TRBJ2-1, with TRBD2 identical over 7 bases. V dropped 7 bases and J dropped 8; count of bases not matched to a gene: 14. CDR1 is LNHDA, CDR2 SQIVND, per germline (reference sequence). The CDR3 loop spans 15 amino acids.